The rows below give T cell receptor beta chains drawn from one sample of a study of cytomegalovirus exposure and HLA in healthy donors. The protocol was immunoSEQ multiplex PCR, while the TCRdb copy is restricted to in-frame clones and leaves out a portion. The sample records some 150,000 clones, approximately 80% being singletons. Sequenced material: PBMCs. The receptor source for this set is a woman between 50 and 59 years old in good health and CMV-seropositive. The CDR3 runs from the conserved cysteine through the conserved F or W. A D gene is named only where the DNA matches it firmly. Some rows mark clone size as missing; the rest say once, few, many or name a class of expanded clone.

TRBV18,.,TRBJ2-5,few,TGTGCCAGCTCACATAACCCCCCTGGGAGTCGCCAAGAGACCCAGTACTTC,CASSHNPPGSRQETQYF
TRBV27,.,TRBJ2-7,.,TGTGCCAGCAGTCCCCAGGACAACTACGAGCAGTACTTC,CASSPQDNYEQYF
TRBV19,TRBD1,TRBJ1-3,.,TGTGCCAGTAGTCGGCCGAGGGACAGCTTCTCTGGAAACACCATATATTTT,CASSRPRDSFSGNTIYF
TRBV11-3,TRBD2,TRBJ2-3,.,TGTGCCAGCAGCGCTCGCGGGGGATCAGATACGCAGTATTTT,CASSARGGSDTQYF
TRBV6-1,.,TRBJ2-5,once,TGTGCCAGCAGTGACCGGGGGACTGGGGGACAAGAGACCCAGTACTTC,CASSDRGTGGQETQYF
TRBV5-1,.,TRBJ1-1,.,TGCGCCAGCAGCTCAACGGGAGGGAACACTGAAGCTTTCTTT,CASSSTGGNTEAFF
TRBV5-4,TRBD2,TRBJ2-1,once,TGTGCCAACAGCTCCGGGACTAGCGGGAGTAATGAGCAGTTCTTC,CANSSGTSGSNEQFF
TRBV5-4,TRBD1,TRBJ2-1,few,TGTGCCAGCAGCTTGAGTGACAGGGGTTACAATGAGCAGTTCTTC,CASSLSDRGYNEQFF
TRBV7-9,.,TRBJ1-3,.,TGTTCCAGCAGCTTCGATTTTGGAACAGGGCTCTCTGGAAACACCATATATTTT,CSSSFDFGTGLSGNTIYF
TRBV11-2,.,TRBJ1-3,.,TGTGCCAGCAGCTTAGTCGTAGGAGCCGGAAACACCATATATTTT,CASSLVVGAGNTIYF
TRBV11-3,.,TRBJ2-5,.,TGTGCCAGCAGCTTAGATGGGAGACAGACCCAGTACTTC,CASSLDGRQTQYF
TRBV6-1,TRBD1,TRBJ1-2,once,TGTGCCAGCATAGCAGGGGGCGATGGCTACACCTTC,CASIAGGDGYTF
TRBV11-2,.,TRBJ2-3,.,TGTGCCAGCAGTTTGCTAGTCGGACTGGGCACAGATACGCAGTATTTT,CASSLLVGLGTDTQYF
TRBV5-4,TRBD2,TRBJ2-3,.,TGTGCCAGCAGCCCGGGGACTAGCGGGAGCATTTCAGATACGCAGTATTTT,CASSPGTSGSISDTQYF
TRBV19,.,TRBJ1-5,.,TGTGCCAGTACCTCCCGCGCAGGGGTCAATCAGCCCCAGCATTTT,CASTSRAGVNQPQHF
TRBV5-1,TRBD2,TRBJ2-7,.,TGCGCCAGCAGCCCGACTAGCGGGGGAGTCTACGAGCAGTACTTC,CASSPTSGGVYEQYF
TRBV19,TRBD1,TRBJ1-1,.,TGTGCCAGTAGATGGGACAGTCCCTACACTGAAGCTTTCTTT,CASRWDSPYTEAFF
TRBV4-1,.,TRBJ2-7,.,TGCGCCAGCAGCCATTCCTACGAGCAGTACTTC,CASSHSYEQYF
TRBV29-1,TRBD2,TRBJ2-3,few,TGCAGCCCCATGTTAGCGGGGCCCGGTATGAGCACAGATACGCAGTATTTT,CSPMLAGPGMSTDTQYF
TRBV28,TRBD1,TRBJ2-3,.,TGTGCCAGCAGTTCTCCGGGGACAGGGGACACAGATACGCAGTATTTT,CASSSPGTGDTDTQYF
TRBV7-9,TRBD2,TRBJ2-1,.,TGTGCCAGCAGCTTAGTGACTAGCTACCTTATTTCCTACAATGAGCAGTTCTTC,CASSLVTSYLISYNEQFF
TRBV19,.,TRBJ1-1,.,TGTGCCAGTAGTATCGGGGTAGGCGCCGGCGGGGCTGAAGCTTTCTTT,CASSIGVGAGGAEAFF
TRBV9,.,TRBJ1-2,.,TGTGCCAGCAGCGGGACACCGAGTAAATCTTCTAACTATGGCTACACCTTC,CASSGTPSKSSNYGYTF
TRBV5-1,.,TRBJ2-1,.,TGCGCCAGCAGCTTGGGAGGTGGAGCTACTGACAATGAGCAGTTCTTC,CASSLGGGATDNEQFF
TRBV7-2,TRBD1,TRBJ2-3,.,TGTGCCAGCAGCTTGGGTAGGGGGCCGACAGATACGCAGTATTTT,CASSLGRGPTDTQYF
TRBV15,.,TRBJ2-1,few,TGTGCCACCAGCATTGAAGCGGCCGGTCATGGGGTTGAGCAGTTCTTC,CATSIEAAGHGVEQFF
TRBV19,TRBD1,TRBJ1-2,.,TGTGCCAGTACGGGACAGGCGTATACCAACTATGGCTACACCTTC,CASTGQAYTNYGYTF
TRBV13,TRBD2,TRBJ2-7,.,TGTGCCAGCAGCTTGGGACTAGCGGGGGCAATTCACGAGCAGTACTTC,CASSLGLAGAIHEQYF
TRBV4-2,.,TRBJ1-4,once,TGTGCCAGCAGCCAAGCAACAGGGAACAATGAAAAACTGTTTTTT,CASSQATGNNEKLFF
TRBV21-1,.,TRBJ1-2,.,TGTGCCAGCAGCAGGTATCGAGGAGGGGCCCACTATGGCTACACCTTC,CASSRYRGGAHYGYTF
TRBV23-1,TRBD1,TRBJ2-4,.,TGCGCCAGCAGTCAATCCAGGACAGGGCACTATAGCATTCAGTACTTC,CASSQSRTGHYSIQYF
TRBV28,TRBD1,TRBJ2-4,.,TGTGCCAGCAGTTTGCGGGGGACAGGGGACGGAAACATTCAGTACTTC,CASSLRGTGDGNIQYF
TRBV5-1,.,TRBJ2-3,.,TGCGCCAGCAGCTTGGTCGGACAGAAAACTAGCACAGATACGCAGTATTTT,CASSLVGQKTSTDTQYF
TRBV5-4,.,TRBJ2-3,once,TGTGCCAGCAGCCCGGAACTACCAGATACGCAGTATTTT,CASSPELPDTQYF
TRBV9,.,TRBJ2-3,.,TGTGCCAGCAGCCCCCAAGCATATACGCAGTATTTT,CASSPQAYTQYF
TRBV6-5,.,TRBJ2-1,.,TGTGCCAGCACTCTACCGACAGCTTACAATGAGCAGTTCTTC,CASTLPTAYNEQFF
TRBV6-1,TRBD1,TRBJ1-1,few,TGTGCCAGCAGTGAACAGGGGGTAGCTATGAACACTGAAGCTTTCTTT,CASSEQGVAMNTEAFF
TRBV7-2,TRBD1,TRBJ2-7,.,TGTGCCAGCAGCTTAGACAGGGGGCCGACCTACGAGCAGTACTTC,CASSLDRGPTYEQYF
TRBV6-1,TRBD1,TRBJ2-7,.,TGTGCCAGCAGACCCCCGGGACAGGGCGGCGAGCAGTACTTC,CASRPPGQGGEQYF
TRBV18,.,TRBJ2-5,.,TGTGCCAGCTCACCAAACTTAGAGACCCAGTACTTC,CASSPNLETQYF
TRBV7-9,TRBD2,TRBJ2-7,once,TGTGCCAGCAGCTCGGGACTACTCTACGAGCAGTACTTC,CASSSGLLYEQYF
TRBV5-1,.,TRBJ1-1,few,TGCGCCAGCAGCTTGAATCAGGGGAACACTGAAGCTTTCTTT,CASSLNQGNTEAFF
TRBV21-1,.,TRBJ2-7,few,TGTGCCAGCCCCCGAATAGGGACAGGGACTGACTACGAGCAGTACTTC,CASPRIGTGTDYEQYF
TRBV7-9,TRBD1,TRBJ1-2,few,TGTGCCAGCAGCTGGGGACAGCCGGTCAATGGCTACACCTTC,CASSWGQPVNGYTF
TRBV6-5,TRBD1,TRBJ2-5,.,TGTGCCAGCAGTTACGGGAGGGGACAGGGGAGGGAGACCCAGTACTTC,CASSYGRGQGRETQYF
TRBV19,.,TRBJ2-1,.,TGTGCCAGTAGTATCGGTAGTGCCAATGAGCAGTTCTTC,CASSIGSANEQFF
TRBV29-1,TRBD1,TRBJ2-1,.,TGCAGCGCTGGGAGAGGGGGCGCAACCAATGAGCAGTTCTTC,CSAGRGGATNEQFF
TRBV5-1,.,TRBJ1-2,.,TGCGCCAGCAGCCTATTACAGGGAGACTATGGCTACACCTTC,CASSLLQGDYGYTF
TRBV4-2,.,TRBJ2-5,few,TGTGCCAGCAGCCAAGAGCAGGGGGAGACCCAGTACTTC,CASSQEQGETQYF
TRBV7-9,.,TRBJ2-7,.,TGTTCCAGCAGCTTAGGGGGAGGGAGAGTTTCGTACGAGCAGTACTTC,CSSSLGGGRVSYEQYF
TRBV6-5,.,TRBJ1-5,few,TGTGCCAGCAGTTCTCCGGGTCTCAATCAGCCCCAGCATTTT,CASSSPGLNQPQHF
TRBV14,.,TRBJ1-2,.,TGTGCCAGCAGCCGGGGCAACTTTAACTATGGCTACACCTTC,CASSRGNFNYGYTF
TRBV25-1,.,TRBJ1-3,.,TGTGCCAGCAGTGGAGAGGGCAGGCAGTTTGGAAACACCATATATTTT,CASSGEGRQFGNTIYF
TRBV13,TRBD2,TRBJ2-1,.,TGTGCCAGCAGCCCCGGGACTAGCTCCTACAATGAGCAGTTCTTC,CASSPGTSSYNEQFF
TRBV4-3,TRBD1,TRBJ2-6,.,TGCGCCAGCAGCTACAAACGATCGACAGGGGGCTATTCTGGGGCCAACGTCCTGACTTTC,CASSYKRSTGGYSGANVLTF